This is a list of T cell receptor beta chains from one sample in a study of technical replicates of blood from a few donors. The assay was immunoSEQ multiplex PCR, and TCRdb's table has in-frame clones only and misses some. The data hold over 70,000 clones, with about nine tenths observed a single time. Sequenced sample: T cells isolated from PBMCs. Receptors were obtained from a human donor in good health. Each CDR3 is given with its conserved first and last residue. The order of the fields is J gene, D gene, V gene, clone size, CDR3 DNA, CDR3 protein. A D gene is named only where the DNA matches it firmly. Where a row states a size, it is once, few, many or the class of an expanded clone; other rows omit it.

TRBJ2-7,NA,TRBV19,once,TGTGCCAGTGGGTTTGAGGGTGCGGCGGACGAGCAGTACTTC,CASGFEGAADEQYF
TRBJ1-2,TRBD1,TRBV6-1,NA,TGTGCCAGCAGTGCTCGGACCGGGACAGGGGGCTATGGCTACACCTTC,CASSARTGTGGYGYTF
TRBJ1-2,TRBD1,TRBV19,NA,TGTGCCAGTACCTCCCAACAGGGGGCTTGGGGCTACACCTTC,CASTSQQGAWGYTF
TRBJ2-1,TRBD1,TRBV2,NA,TGTGCCAGCAGTGCGAACAGGGGCTACAATGAGCAGTTCTTC,CASSANRGYNEQFF
TRBJ2-5,NA,TRBV30,NA,TGTGCCTGGAGTGGCCAGGAGACCCAGTACTTC,CAWSGQETQYF
TRBJ2-1,NA,TRBV12-5,few,TGTGCTAGTGAGGGGGAGATGGGAAATGAGCAGTTCTTC,CASEGEMGNEQFF
TRBJ1-1,NA,TRBV28,NA,TGTGCCAGCAGTTTCACGCCGGAGGGTGAAGCTTTCTTT,CASSFTPEGEAFF
TRBJ1-1,NA,TRBV7-3,NA,TGTGCCAGCAGCCCCCTTGGGGGGTTTGAAGCTTTCTTT,CASSPLGGFEAFF
TRBJ1-2,NA,TRBV7-8,NA,TGTGCCAGCAGCTTATACAGGGATGGCTACACCTTC,CASSLYRDGYTF
TRBJ1-5,NA,TRBV4-1,NA,TGCGCCAGCAGCCCCAGACAGGAGTCTCTTCCCCAGCATTTT,CASSPRQESLPQHF
TRBJ2-1,TRBD1,TRBV25-1,NA,TGTGCCAGCAGTCAGCCCCAGGGGGCCTCCAACAATGAGCAGTTCTTC,CASSQPQGASNNEQFF
TRBJ2-6,TRBD2,TRBV4-2,NA,TGTGCCAGCAGCCAGGGACTAGTATTTTCTGGGGCCAACGTCCTGACTTTC,CASSQGLVFSGANVLTF
TRBJ2-1,TRBD2,TRBV6-4,few,TGTGCCAGCAGTCACACCGGGACTAGCGGGGGGGATGAGCAGTTCTTC,CASSHTGTSGGDEQFF
TRBJ2-3,TRBD2,TRBV6-1,NA,TGTGCCAGCAGTGAAGTCAGACTAGCTGATACGCAGTATTTT,CASSEVRLADTQYF
TRBJ2-7,TRBD1,TRBV7-2,NA,TGTGCCAGCAGCACTATGGACAGGGTACAGCAGTACTTC,CASSTMDRVQQYF
TRBJ2-1,NA,TRBV9,NA,TGTGCCAGCAGCGTAGATCCAGGGCCTTGGGGTGAGCAGTTCTTC,CASSVDPGPWGEQFF
TRBJ2-5,NA,TRBV6-5,NA,TGTGCCAGCAGTACGGACTCGGAAGAGACCCAGTACTTC,CASSTDSEETQYF
TRBJ2-1,TRBD2,TRBV11-2,NA,TGTGCCAGCTCCCCGGGGGGTTACAATGAGCAGTTCTTC,CASSPGGYNEQFF
TRBJ2-3,TRBD2,TRBV2,NA,TGTGCCAGGGTGACTAGCGGGAGACCAGATACGCAGTATTTT,CARVTSGRPDTQYF
TRBJ1-1,NA,TRBV18,few,TGTGCCAGCTCACCGCCGGGCACTGAAGCTTTCTTT,CASSPPGTEAFF
TRBJ1-1,NA,TRBV9,few,TGTGCCAGCAGCTTTAGCATGAACACTGAAGCTTTCTTT,CASSFSMNTEAFF
TRBJ1-2,NA,TRBV19,NA,TGTGCCAGTAGTATTCCAAACTATGGCTACACCTTC,CASSIPNYGYTF
TRBJ2-2,NA,TRBV11-3,NA,TGTGCCAGCAGCTTAAACCGAGGCACCGGGGAGCTGTTTTTT,CASSLNRGTGELFF
TRBJ2-1,TRBD2,TRBV7-9,NA,TGTGCCAGCAGATCCGGACTAGCTCCGAATGAGCAGTTCTTC,CASRSGLAPNEQFF
TRBJ2-2,NA,TRBV5-1,NA,TGCGCCAGCAGCTTAGGACAGAACACCGGGGAGCTGTTTTTT,CASSLGQNTGELFF
TRBJ2-2,TRBD2,TRBV2,NA,TGTGCCAGCGGGGGACTAGCGGAATTCACCGGGGAGCTGTTTTTT,CASGGLAEFTGELFF
TRBJ1-2,TRBD1,TRBV4-3,NA,TGCGCCAGCAGCCAAGACGACAGGGCGAACCAAGGCTACACCTTC,CASSQDDRANQGYTF
TRBJ1-3,NA,TRBV2,NA,TGTGCCAGCAGCTTAGGACAGCTGAGCTCTGGAAACACCATATATTTT,CASSLGQLSSGNTIYF
TRBJ2-7,NA,TRBV7-2,NA,TGTGCCAGCAGCTTCATTGGGGACCGGGACTCCGACTACGAGCAGTACTTC,CASSFIGDRDSDYEQYF
TRBJ1-2,NA,TRBV7-2,once,TGTGCCAGCAGCTCTGCCTGGACAGTTAACTATGGCTACACCTTC,CASSSAWTVNYGYTF
TRBJ2-1,NA,TRBV13,NA,TGTGCCAGCAGCTTGGCCCCCCACGAGCAGTTCTTC,CASSLAPHEQFF
TRBJ1-4,NA,TRBV15,NA,TGTGCCACCAGCGGGGCGGGGAACGAAAAACTGTTTTTT,CATSGAGNEKLFF
TRBJ2-3,NA,TRBV2,NA,TGTGCCAGCCTTGAGACAAGAAGCACAGATACGCAGTATTTT,CASLETRSTDTQYF
TRBJ2-3,TRBD2,TRBV5-1,NA,TGCGCCAGCAGCTTCCGACTAGCGGAGGTCACAGATACGCAGTATTTT,CASSFRLAEVTDTQYF
TRBJ1-1,NA,TRBV30,NA,TGTGCCTGGAGTGTACAGGGTGGGGTGATCGGAGCTTTCTTT,CAWSVQGGVIGAFF
TRBJ2-3,NA,TRBV6-5,NA,TGTGCCAGCAGTCCGCGGAGGGGCACAGATACGCAGTATTTT,CASSPRRGTDTQYF
TRBJ2-7,NA,TRBV7-9,NA,TGTGCCAGCAGCTTTGCGAGTTCCTACGAGCAGTACTTC,CASSFASSYEQYF
TRBJ1-1,TRBD1,TRBV12-5,NA,TGTGCTACCGGGACAGACACTGAAGCTTTCTTT,CATGTDTEAFF
TRBJ1-2,TRBD1,TRBV28,NA,TGTGCCAGCAGTCTCCGGGACAGGAGCCCCTATGGCTACACCTTC,CASSLRDRSPYGYTF
TRBJ2-7,TRBD2,TRBV7-3,once,TGTGCCAGCAGCCCGGTACTAGCGGGAATCTACGAGCAGTACTTC,CASSPVLAGIYEQYF
TRBJ2-1,NA,TRBV18,NA,TGTGCCAGCTCACCAGCCCTTAGTGAGCAGTTCTTC,CASSPALSEQFF
TRBJ2-7,TRBD1,TRBV28,NA,TGTGCCAGCAGTTTAAGGACAGGGACGTACTTC,CASSLRTGTYF
TRBJ2-3,TRBD2,TRBV10-3,NA,TGTGCCACCACCTTTAGCGGGCTCACAGATACGCAGTATTTT,CATTFSGLTDTQYF
TRBJ2-1,TRBD2,TRBV6-4,few,TGTGCCAGCAGTGACTCTAGCGGGAGCTACAATGAGCAGTTCTTC,CASSDSSGSYNEQFF
TRBJ2-3,TRBD2,TRBV2,NA,TGTGCCAGCCGCCCCTGGACTAGTCCAGCGGATACGCAGTATTTT,CASRPWTSPADTQYF
TRBJ2-4,TRBD1,TRBV19,NA,TGTGCCAGTAGGAATAACCGGGACAGGGTGGCCAAAAACATTCAGTACTTC,CASRNNRDRVAKNIQYF